This T cell receptor (beta chain) derives from a study of cytomegalovirus exposure and HLA in healthy donors. Points from the study as a whole: In a later analysis, CMV-associated beta chains were mostly HLA-associated, it appeared. There were reportedly fewer N-insertions in an Asian-associated ancestry cluster than the roughly 700-donor mean, in a later analysis. The study labeled roughly 160 TCR beta chains cytomegalovirus-associated.

About this clone itself: Its antigen is unknown.

Researchers ran the PCR with 60 Vbeta and 13 Jbeta primers. Assay: immunoSEQ multiplex PCR; the TCRdb copy retains only in-frame clones and omits some. The table has some 110,000 clones, around 76% seen once; the top ten hold about 15%. Germline-derived CDR1 and CDR2 are LNHDA and SQIVND (reference sequence). The CDR3 contains 13 residues. V was shortened by 3 bases and J by 6 bases, with 10 bases between the two germline ends. Sequences were obtained from PBMCs. The source is a man aged 50 to 59 in good health and CMV-seropositive. This chain links TRBV19 with TRBJ2-3; D remains unclear. Here the CDR3 DNA reads TGTGCCAGTAGTATCCTAGATTTGGATACGCAGTATTTT. It yields the protein CASSILDLDTQYF.